This T cell receptor beta chain stems from a study of blood T cell repertoires in COVID-19. About the study: The samples span acute and convalescent COVID-19 from the United States, Italy and Spain. Nucleic acid was either cDNA or gDNA, and it came from T cells, B-cell-depleted T cells, or PBMCs.

In the original workflow: Estimated nucleated cell counts came from reference gene primer amplification. Some clones are missing from TCRdb's copy, which holds only in-frame ones; the method was immunoSEQ multiplex PCR. From that table come the V and J calls and clone size; the DNA was used to work out D and trimming. Here the sample spans 11,000 to 15,000 clones, roughly 89% being singletons. CDR1 is LGHDT, CDR2 YNNKEL, per germline (reference sequence). This CDR3 has 16 residues. The V gene end was trimmed by 0 bases and the J gene end by 7 bases; junction bases not matched to a gene: 11. This chain links TRBV3-1 (or the pseudogene TRBV3-2) with TRBJ1-1; the match to TRBD1 covers 7 bases. The sample was peripheral blood. This TCR was recovered from a human donor in a cohort sampled during active COVID-19. The DNA of the CDR3 is TGTGCCAGCAGCCAAGATTTTTCACAGGGGTTGGATGAAGCTTTCTTT. As protein: CASSQDFSQGLDEAFF.